This passage covers 9 T cell receptor beta chains from one sample sequenced in a study of T cells in Graves' hyperthyroidism and ophthalmopathy. Amplification of TCR beta CDR3 regions used RNA as the template. The HTBI set primed first-round TCR CDR3 RT-PCR. TCRdb reanalysed the multiplex PCR reads using MiXCR and keeps one entry per CDR3 protein. Altogether about 380,000 distinct CDR3 sequences are present, approximately 13% being singletons, with the ten largest covering roughly 9.6%. The sample comprised blood. The receptors here all came from a woman in her sixties or seventies with Graves' hyperthyroidism.

There are a few counts of this clonotype. The chain couples TRBV18 to TRBJ1-2, with D unresolved. Germline V gene lookup returns CDR1 KGHSH and CDR2 LQKENI. CDR3 length: 13 residues. V shed 0 bases and J shed 4 bases, with 6 bases lying between them. CDR3 in DNA: TGTGCCAGCTCACCACCGGGCTTCTATGGCTACACCTTC. Its protein is CASSPPGFYGYTF.

This clonotype was observed a few times. The rearrangement joins TRBV24-1 to TRBJ1-1; D not resolved. Germline V gives CDR1 KGHDR, CDR2 SFDVKD. V was cut by 2 bases and J by 1 base, with 4 bases left in between. This CDR3 has 13 amino acids. CDR3 sequence: CATSDYRNTEAFF. The CDR3 bases are TGTGCCACCAGTGATTACAGGAACACTGAAGCTTTCTTT.

This clonotype has more than one count but fewer than ten. The CDR3 spells CASSSQTDLNTEAFF. CDR3 coding DNA: TGCGCCAGCAGCTCTCAAACGGATTTGAACACTGAAGCTTTCTTT. V is TRBV4-1 and J is TRBJ1-1, with D hard to call. The CDR3 has 15 residues. Trimming stripped 5 bases from V and 0 bases from J, with 13 bases between. Germline CDR1 reads MGHRA; CDR2 reads YSYEKL.

The table lists this clonotype with many counts. This chain joins TRBV24-1 and TRBJ1-2; the match to TRBD1 covers 7 bases. CDR1 KGHDR and CDR2 SFDVKD come from the germline V gene. CDR3 length: 15 amino acids. The trim removed 4 bases at V and 4 bases at J, leaving 8 bases unmatched. The CDR3 loop is CATSDRDSLSYGYTF. The CDR3 coding sequence is TGTGCCACCAGTGACCGGGACAGCCTCTCCTATGGCTACACCTTC.

This clonotype was seen many times. The rearrangement joins TRBV5-1 to TRBJ2-7; maybe TRBD1 (6 bases). The CDR3 loop spans 11 amino acids. Germline V gene data show CDR1 as SGHRS and CDR2 as YFSETQ. In DNA form, the CDR3 reads TGCGCTGGGGGCTCGGGCTACGAGCAGTACTTC. As protein: CAGGSGYEQYF.

Only a few counts were recorded for this clonotype. V usage is TRBV6-2 or TRBV6-3 and J usage is TRBJ2-1, with a weak D call TRBD1 (6 bases). Per the germline V gene, CDR1 is MNHEY and CDR2 is SVGEGT. There are 16 residues in the CDR3. The germline V and J ends were trimmed by 6 bases and 5 bases, with 20 bases remaining between them. The CDR3 DNA follows: TGTGCCAGCAGCGGACAGCTAGCTGCTGACGACAATGAGCAGTTCTTC. This sequence encodes CASSGQLAADDNEQFF.

The sample holds many counts of this clonotype. The V and J genes are TRBV10-3 and TRBJ2-1, with D tentatively TRBD2 (5 bases). Trimming pared 5 bases from V and 4 bases from J, leaving 12 bases between. The CDR3 has 14 amino acids. Germline-derived CDR1 and CDR2 are ENHRY and SYGVKD. CDR3 region: CAISFSDVYNEQFF. Here the CDR3 DNA reads TGTGCCATCAGTTTTAGCGACGTTTACAATGAGCAGTTCTTC.

This clonotype showed up many times. The rearrangement uses TRBV2 and TRBJ2-7; the D gene could be TRBD1 or TRBD2 (5 bases each). The V gene's germline CDR1 is SNHLY and CDR2 FYNNEI. The V gene lost 6 bases and the J gene lost 4 bases, with 10 bases spanning the gap. This CDR3 spans 12 amino acids. The CDR3, as DNA: TGTGCCAGCAGAAGGGACGGTTACGAGCAGTACTTC. Its translation is CASRRDGYEQYF.

This clonotype occurred a few times. Germline and junction disagree at one end, which may indicate a read error. The rearrangement uses TRBV6-1 and TRBJ2-3; a weak D match, TRBD1 (7 bases). CDR1 is MNHNS and CDR2 is SASEGT in the germline V gene. The CDR3 totals 13 residues. The CDR3 nucleotides read TGTGCCAGCAGTGACCGCGGGACAGATGCGCAGTATTTT. Its protein is CASSDRGTDAQYF.